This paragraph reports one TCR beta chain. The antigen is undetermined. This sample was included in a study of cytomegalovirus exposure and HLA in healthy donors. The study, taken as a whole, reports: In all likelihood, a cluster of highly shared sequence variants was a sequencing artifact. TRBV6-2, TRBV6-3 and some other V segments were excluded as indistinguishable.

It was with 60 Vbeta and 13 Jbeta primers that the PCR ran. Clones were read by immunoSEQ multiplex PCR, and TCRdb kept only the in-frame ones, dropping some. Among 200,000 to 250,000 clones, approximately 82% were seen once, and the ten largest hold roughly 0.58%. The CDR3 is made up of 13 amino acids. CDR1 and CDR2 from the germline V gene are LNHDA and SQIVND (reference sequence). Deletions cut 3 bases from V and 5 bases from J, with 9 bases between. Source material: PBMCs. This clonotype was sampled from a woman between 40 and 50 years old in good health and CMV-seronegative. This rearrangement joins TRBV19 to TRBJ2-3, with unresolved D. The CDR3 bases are TGTGCCAGTAGTATGGATCAGGTAGATACGCAGTATTTT. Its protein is CASSMDQVDTQYF.